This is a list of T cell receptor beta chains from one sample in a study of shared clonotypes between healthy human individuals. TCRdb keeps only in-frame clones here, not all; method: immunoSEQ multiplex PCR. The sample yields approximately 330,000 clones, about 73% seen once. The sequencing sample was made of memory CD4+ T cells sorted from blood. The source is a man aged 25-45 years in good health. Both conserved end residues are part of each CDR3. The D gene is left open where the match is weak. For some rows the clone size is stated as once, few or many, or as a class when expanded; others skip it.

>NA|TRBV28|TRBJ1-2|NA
TGTGCCAGCAAAAGTCCCTTTCGGGTTTCCAACTATGGCTACACCTTC
CASKSPFRVSNYGYTF
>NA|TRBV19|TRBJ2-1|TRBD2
TGTGCCAGTAGTATGAGGTCTAGCGGCCACAATGAGCAGTTCTTC
CASSMRSSGHNEQFF
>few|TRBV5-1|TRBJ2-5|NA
TGCGCCAGCAGCTTGGAGGAGGGGGCGGGTGGAGAGACCCAGTACTTC
CASSLEEGAGGETQYF
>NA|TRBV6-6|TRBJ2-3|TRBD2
TGTGCCAGCAGTATTAGCGGGAGGGGGACAGATACGCAGTATTTT
CASSISGRGTDTQYF
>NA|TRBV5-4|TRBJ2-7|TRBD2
TGTGCCAGCAGCTCCATACCGGGACTAGCGGGGAGTCGGTCCTACGAGCAGTACTTC
CASSSIPGLAGSRSYEQYF
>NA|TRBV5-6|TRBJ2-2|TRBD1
TGTGCCAGCAGCCAAACTGGACAGGGGACCGGGGAGCTGTTTTTT
CASSQTGQGTGELFF
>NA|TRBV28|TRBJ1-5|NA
TGTGCCAGCAGTTTAGCTCGAACGGATCAGCCCCAGCATTTT
CASSLARTDQPQHF
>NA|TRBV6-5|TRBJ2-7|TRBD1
TGTGCCAGCACTACCGGGGACAGGTCCTACGAGCAGTACTTC
CASTTGDRSYEQYF
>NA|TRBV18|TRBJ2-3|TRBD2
TGTGCCAGCTCACCGCGACTAGCGGGAGTCGGGGATACGCAGTATTTT
CASSPRLAGVGDTQYF
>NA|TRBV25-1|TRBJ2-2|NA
TGTGCCAGCATGGATATAGGGGGCGGGGAGCTGTTTTTT
CASMDIGGGELFF
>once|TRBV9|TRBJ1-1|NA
TGTGCCAGCAGCGTTTACATGGGCCCAAACACTGAAGCTTTCTTT
CASSVYMGPNTEAFF
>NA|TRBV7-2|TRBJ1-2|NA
TGTGCCAGCAGCTTACTGGCGGAGAGCTATGGCTACACCTTC
CASSLLAESYGYTF
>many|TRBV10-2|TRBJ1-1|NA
TGCGCCAGCAGTGAGCGTGCCGGGAACACTGAAGCTTTCTTT
CASSERAGNTEAFF
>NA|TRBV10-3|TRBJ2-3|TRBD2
TGTGCCATCAGGGCAAGCGGGGGGCGGGATACGCAGTATTTT
CAIRASGGRDTQYF
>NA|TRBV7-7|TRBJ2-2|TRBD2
TGTGCTAGCAGCTTAACCGGGAGGACCGGGGAGCTGTTTTTT
CASSLTGRTGELFF
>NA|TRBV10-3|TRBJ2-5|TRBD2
TGTGCCATCAGTGAGTCTGTCGCGGGGGGACAAGAGACCCAGTACTTC
CAISESVAGGQETQYF
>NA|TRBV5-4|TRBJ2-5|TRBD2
TGTGCCAGCAGCCCAAGACTAGCCCAGGCGCAAGAGACTCAGTACTTC
CASSPRLAQAQETQYF
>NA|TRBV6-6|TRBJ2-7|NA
TGTGCCAGCAGTTTCCTCGTTCAGTCCGAGCAGTACTTC
CASSFLVQSEQYF
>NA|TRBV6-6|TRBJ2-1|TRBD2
TGTGCCAGCAGTTACTTCCGGGGGGATGAGCAGTTCTTC
CASSYFRGDEQFF
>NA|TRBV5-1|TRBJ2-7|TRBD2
TGCGCCAGCAGCCCATTGGGGGGACTAGCGTACGAGCAGTACTTC
CASSPLGGLAYEQYF
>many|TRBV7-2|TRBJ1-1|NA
TGTGCCAGCAGCTCCGGGCGGGGGTCCACTGAAGCTTTCTTT
CASSSGRGSTEAFF
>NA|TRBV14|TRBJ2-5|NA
TGTGCCAGCAGCCAATTACTAGCAAGCGAGACCCAGTACTTC
CASSQLLASETQYF
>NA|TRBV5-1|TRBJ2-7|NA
TGCGCCAGCAGCTTGGAGGAAGGGGGTAGGAGCTCCTACGAGCAGTACTTC
CASSLEEGGRSSYEQYF